The 24 T cell receptor beta chains below come from one sample, sequenced in a study of Graves' ophthalmopathy and Graves' hyperthyroidism. Researchers took RNA transcripts and amplified TCR beta CDR3 regions from them. RT-PCR in the first round used HTBI primers; a second-round multiplex PCR followed. In TCRdb, the multiplex PCR reads were re-called with MiXCR into one record per CDR3 protein. The table lists around 1.1 million distinct CDR3 sequences, about 40% of them singletons. Specimen: peripheral blood or thyroid tissue (not recorded which). These receptors were obtained from an adult man with Graves' hyperthyroidism.

This rearrangement joins TRBV20-1 to TRBJ1-2; TRBD1 is a possible D gene (5 bases). Germline lookup yields CDR1 DFQATT and CDR2 SNEGSKA (reference sequence). The CDR3 spans 13 residues. V was trimmed by 5 bases and J by 12 bases, leaving 22 bases between them. This CDR3 reads CSAVGRANSGNTF. In nucleotides, the CDR3 is TGCAGTGCTGTCGGCAGGGCGAACTCTGGAAACACCTTC.

This chain links TRBV20-1 with TRBJ2-2, with no clear D. Trimming took off 3 bases at V and 3 bases at J, with 8 bases between the two ends. The CDR3 spans 13 residues. Germline-derived CDR1 and CDR2 are DFQATT and SNEGSKA (reference sequence). CDR3 in DNA: TGCAGTGCTAGTGGGTCCTACACCGGGGAGCTGTTTTTT. It yields the protein CSASGSYTGELFF.

This clonotype was picked up a small number of times. The V call is TRBV11-2, the J call TRBJ2-5, with 7 positions matching TRBD1. Germline V CDR1 and CDR2: SGHAT, FQNNGV. This CDR3 is built from 15 residues. V shed 6 bases, J shed 1 base, and the junction held 8 bases outside the gene matches. CDR3 sequence (DNA): TGTGCCAGCAGGACAGGGCACGGGATCCAAGAGACCCAGTACTTC. Protein product: CASRTGHGIQETQYF.

At least ten counts were recorded for this clonotype. The chain has TRBV2 and TRBJ2-7; D call uncertain. CDR1 and CDR2 (germline): SNHLY, FYNNEI. The CDR3 has 15 amino acids. Trimming cost V 1 base and J 1 base, with 11 bases left between them. Here the CDR3 reads CASSEVNKASYEQYF. Here the CDR3 DNA reads TGTGCCAGCAGTGAAGTTAACAAGGCTTCCTACGAGCAGTACTTC.

This clonotype was found many times. This sequence joins TRBV2 and TRBJ2-2; 7 nucleotides line up with TRBD2. CDR1 is SNHLY, CDR2 FYNNEI, per germline. The CDR3 runs 16 residues. V lost 2 bases to trimming and J lost 2 bases; unmatched junction nucleotides: 5. CDR3 DNA: TGTGCCAGCAGTGAAATGGCGGGAGTTAACACCGGGGAGCTGTTTTTT. Its protein product is CASSEMAGVNTGELFF.

Many counts were recorded for this clonotype. The chain joins TRBV7-8 to TRBJ1-3; D may be TRBD1 (6 bases). The CDR3 contains 15 residues. V shed 5 bases and J shed 0 bases, with 11 bases lying between them. Germline V gene lookup returns CDR1 SGHVS and CDR2 FQNEAQ. The CDR3 protein is CASSRQATSGNTIYF. CDR3 nucleotides: TGTGCCAGCAGCCGACAGGCGACCTCTGGAAACACCATATATTTT.

This clonotype was observed at least ten times. This chain links TRBV2 with TRBJ2-2, with 8 nucleotides matching TRBD2. The CDR3 sequence is 15 residues long. V shed 0 bases, J shed 7 bases, and the junction held 4 bases outside the gene matches. Germline CDR1 is SNHLY and CDR2 is FYNNEI. CDR3 in amino acids: CASSEAGGAGGELFF. CDR3 bases: TGTGCCAGCAGTGAAGCCGGGGGGGCCGGCGGGGAGCTGTTTTTT.

The rearrangement links TRBV10-3 to TRBJ2-7, with TRBD2 matching over 8 bases. The CDR3 has 15 residues. V trimming: 0 bases; J trimming: 2 bases; junction bases outside the gene matches: 3. Germline CDR1 ENHRY, CDR2 SYGVKD. DNA for the CDR3: TGTGCCATCAGTGAGTCTCTTAGCGGGACCTACGAGCAGTACTTC. It is translated as CAISESLSGTYEQYF.

This clonotype showed up many times. V and J are TRBV7-8 and TRBJ1-1, with TRBD1 identical over 7 bases. CDR1 and CDR2 (germline): SGHVS, FQNEAQ. This CDR3 region has 15 residues. Germline trimming cut 5 bases from V and 4 bases from J; bases unmatched to any gene: 10. The CDR3 reads CASSRQSGGSTEAFF. The CDR3, as DNA: TGTGCCAGCAGCCGTCAATCAGGGGGGAGCACTGAAGCTTTCTTT.

This clonotype was found many times. The chain links TRBV29-1 to TRBJ2-7; TRBD2 aligns across 9 bases. Germline assignment: CDR1 SQVTM and CDR2 ANQGSEA. After removal of 8 bases from V and 2 bases from J, the junction contained 4 bases not matched to a gene. There are 12 residues in the CDR3. CDR3 nucleotides: TGCAGCATTAAGCGGGGGGCCTACGAGCAGTACTTC. It encodes CSIKRGAYEQYF.

This clonotype appeared many times. Germline and junction disagree at one end, which may indicate a read error. The V gene is TRBV25-1, the J gene TRBJ1-3; perhaps TRBD1 as D (6 bases). Germline lookup yields CDR1 MGHDK and CDR2 SYGVNS. The CDR3 runs to 15 residues. CDR3 sequence (DNA): TGTGCCAGCACTGAATCGGGGGCCGCTGGAAACACCATATATTTT. This gives the protein CASTESGAAGNTIYF.

This clonotype has ten or more counts. This sequence joins TRBV2 and TRBJ1-1; D is undetermined. The CDR3 is made up of 13 amino acids. The germline V gene encodes CDR1 SNHLY and CDR2 FYNNEI. Trimming removed 3 bases at V and 1 base at J, with 6 bases between. The CDR3 here is CASSDQPNTEAFF. The CDR3 DNA sequence: TGTGCCAGCAGTGACCAGCCGAACACTGAAGCTTTCTTT.

This clonotype was found a few times. The CDR3 region has the DNA TGCAGTGCTAGAGACCGACAGGGGCCCGCTCGAACTGAAGCTTTCTTT. Translating it yields CSARDRQGPARTEAFF. This chain connects TRBV20-1 to TRBJ1-1; 8 bases match TRBD1. Germline V gene sequence: CDR1 DFQATT, CDR2 SNEGSKA (reference sequence). The junction had 11 bases not matched to a gene; V was cut back by 0 bases and J by 5 bases. The CDR3 spans 16 residues.

In its sample, this clonotype was seen many times. The V gene is TRBV20-1, the J gene TRBJ2-7, with D maybe TRBD2 (6 bases). V shed 2 bases and J shed 2 bases, with 13 bases lying between them. The germline gives CDR1 DFQATT, CDR2 SNEGSKA (reference sequence). This CDR3 comprises 14 residues. CDR3 sequence: CSARRTSRAYEQYF. The DNA of the CDR3 is TGCAGTGCTAGAAGAACTAGCCGGGCCTACGAGCAGTACTTC.

This clonotype has just a few counts. CDR3 nucleotides: TGTGCCAGCAGCTTAGTAGTGGGACAGGGGAATTTCGAGCAGTACTTC. Residues: CASSLVVGQGNFEQYF. J is TRBJ2-7 and V is TRBV7-8, with 10 bases identical to TRBD1. The junction had 9 bases not matched to a gene; V was cut back by 1 base and J by 6 bases. Germline V lookup: CDR1 SGHVS, CDR2 FQNEAQ. This CDR3 contains 16 residues.

This clonotype was seen many times. The rearrangement uses TRBV10-2 and TRBJ1-5, with TRBD1 matching 7 bases. Per germline, CDR1 WSHSY and CDR2 SAAADI. With 5 bases clipped from V and 4 bases from J, the junction kept 8 bases outside the gene matches. CDR3 length: 15 amino acids. The CDR3 nucleotides read TGCGCCAGCAGTAACGACAGGGATCTTAATCAGCCCCAGCATTTT. Translated, it gives CASSNDRDLNQPQHF.

This clonotype was counted at least ten times. The chain uses TRBV7-9 and TRBJ2-7; 9 bases agree with TRBD1. CDR3 length: 12 residues. J lost 5 bases, V lost 5 bases, and 1 base had no gene match. Looked up from germline, CDR1 is SEHNR and CDR2 is FQNEAQ (reference sequence). The CDR3 DNA follows: TGTGCCAGCAGCCGGACAGGGGACGAGCAGTACTTC. Translated: CASSRTGDEQYF.

This clonotype was seen only once. The chain uses TRBV10-3 and TRBJ1-5; no reliable D call. The V end lost 4 bases, the J end lost 5 bases, and 9 bases lay between the germline ends. CDR1 ENHRY and CDR2 SYGVKD come from the germline V gene. The CDR3 has 13 amino acids. In nucleotides, the CDR3 is TGTGCCATCAGTGCCGGGAAGGATCAGCCCCAGCATTTT. This gives the protein CAISAGKDQPQHF.

This clonotype was observed a handful of times. The gene calls are TRBV6-5 and TRBJ2-7; 7 bases are a match to TRBD1. Germline CDR1 and CDR2: MNHEY and SVGAGI. The CDR3 runs 13 residues. The V and J ends lost 6 bases and 3 bases, in that order; junction bases with no gene match: 5. CDR3 region: CASRGQSLYEQYF. DNA for the CDR3: TGTGCCAGCAGGGGACAGTCCCTCTACGAGCAGTACTTC.

This clonotype came up many times. The J gene is TRBJ2-7, the V gene TRBV15, with TRBD2 identical over 7 bases. CDR3 length equals 15 residues. The trim removed 3 bases at V and 11 bases at J, leaving 16 bases unmatched. Germline loops: CDR1 LNHNV, CDR2 YYDKDF (reference sequence). DNA for the CDR3: TGTGCCACCAGCAGGCCAGAACGGACCGCCGGGGGGAAGTACTTC. Encoded protein: CATSRPERTAGGKYF.

The chain is built from TRBV20-1 and TRBJ2-5, with a weak D call TRBD2 (6 bases). Deletions cut 2 bases from V and 0 bases from J, with 16 bases between. The CDR3 length is 16 residues. Germline assignment: CDR1 DFQATT and CDR2 SNEGSKA (reference sequence). The CDR3 is CSARKGLAEYQETQYF. The CDR3 nucleotides read TGCAGTGCTAGAAAGGGGTTAGCGGAGTACCAAGAGACCCAGTACTTC.

The gene calls are TRBV15 and TRBJ2-5; D might be TRBD2 (6 bases). V lost 4 bases and J 7 bases, leaving 13 bases between the germline ends. Germline V CDR1 and CDR2: LNHNV, YYDKDF (reference sequence). The length of the CDR3 is 13 residues. The CDR3: CATSTPKGGTQYF. Written as DNA, the CDR3 is TGTGCCACCAGCACCCCCAAGGGAGGGACCCAGTACTTC.

As to this clonotype: Mismatch with germline at one junction end may stem from a read error. V and J are TRBV5-5 and TRBJ1-5; perhaps TRBD1 as D (5 bases). Germline assignment: CDR1 SGHKS and CDR2 YYEKEE (reference sequence). The CDR3 contains 14 residues. The CDR3 nucleotides read TGCGCCAGCAGCCCTGGACACAAAAATCAGCCCCAGCATTTT. Amino acid sequence: CASSPGHKNQPQHF.

CDR3 DNA: TGTGCCAGCAGTTACTCAGGGTCTGGGAGCAATCAGCCCCAGCATTTT. It translates to CASSYSGSGSNQPQHF. The V call is TRBV6-5, the J call TRBJ1-5; no clear D. V lost 0 bases, J lost 1 base, and 10 bases lay in between. Germline V lookup: CDR1 MNHEY, CDR2 SVGAGI. This CDR3 contains 16 residues.